The present T cell receptor beta chain was sequenced within a study of blood T cell repertoires in COVID-19. Study-wide background: COVID-19 samples, acute and convalescent, were from the United States, Italy and Spain. T cells, B-cell-depleted T cells, or PBMCs provided the cDNA or gDNA that served as material.

The CDR3 is 13 residues long. Trimming shortened V by 3 bases and J by 11 bases, and 17 bases separated the two germline ends. Germline CDR1 is SGHKS and CDR2 is YYEKEE (reference sequence). Methods used by the authors: Estimation of nucleated cell counts was performed using reference gene primer amplification. Some clones are missing from TCRdb's copy, which holds only in-frame ones; the method was immunoSEQ multiplex PCR. The DNA gave D and trimming, while V, J and clone size come from that table. Of roughly 150,000 clones in the sample, 80% were seen once. What was sequenced was peripheral blood. The chain has TRBV5-5 and TRBJ1-1, with D possibly matching TRBD1 (6 bases). This TCR derives from a man between 60 and 70 years old with acute or convalescent COVID-19. CDR3 region: CASSSQGRDVAFF. The CDR3 nucleotides read TGTGCCAGCAGCTCACAGGGCCGGGATGTTGCTTTCTTT.